Listed here are 28 T cell receptor beta chains from one sample, sequenced in a study of shared clonotypes between healthy human individuals. Naivety among CD8 cells was defined by CD45RO negativity and positive CCR7 selection, thereby excluding terminally differentiated effector memory CD45RA+ cells. TCRdb keeps only in-frame clones here, not all; method: immunoSEQ multiplex PCR. The sample yields some 2 million clones, about 95% seen once. The specimen sequenced was naive CD8+ T cells sorted from blood. The receptors here all came from a man younger than 30 in good health.

V is TRBV5-6 and J is TRBJ1-5; D is unresolved. Germline values: CDR1 SGHDT, CDR2 YYEEEE. The CDR3 totals 15 residues. The V gene lost 0 bases and the J gene lost 7 bases, with 14 bases spanning the gap. The DNA of the CDR3 is TGTGCCAGCAGCTTGGCGGTCCGGGGAGAACAGCCCCAGCATTTT. Amino acid sequence: CASSLAVRGEQPQHF.

The sample holds one count of this clone. This sample also contains other DNA sequences that code for the same CDR3. The chain recombines TRBV27 with TRBJ2-2; 7 positions agree with TRBD2. Unmatched junction bases numbered 2, after V lost 4 bases and J lost 3 bases. CDR1 and CDR2 from the germline V gene are MNHEY and SMNVEV (reference sequence). This CDR3 has 14 residues. Written as DNA, the CDR3 is TGTGCCAGCAGTTCGGGACTATACACCGGGGAGCTGTTTTTT. This sequence encodes CASSSGLYTGELFF.

On this clone itself: In the same sample, other DNA sequences code for this CDR3. V usage is TRBV18 and J usage is TRBJ2-2; tentative D call: TRBD2 (5 bases). Germline V gene data show CDR1 as KGHSH and CDR2 as LQKENI. This CDR3 is 12 amino acids long. Deletions cut 3 bases from V and 6 bases from J, with 5 bases between. The CDR3 sequence is CASSPGAGELFF. CDR3 coding DNA: TGTGCCAGCTCACCCGGGGCCGGGGAGCTGTTTTTT.

The chain recombines TRBV28 with TRBJ2-7; D may correspond to TRBD1 or TRBD2 (5 bases each). The V end lost 4 bases, the J end lost 2 bases, and 18 bases lay between the germline ends. CDR3 length: 16 residues. Germline assignment: CDR1 MDHEN and CDR2 SYDVKM. CDR3 residues: CASSSSLQRGAYEQYF. DNA for the CDR3: TGTGCCAGCAGTTCCTCCCTTCAGAGGGGAGCCTACGAGCAGTACTTC.

This chain uses TRBV15 with TRBJ2-7, with a possible D match to TRBD1 (5 bases). The V end was cut by 4 bases, the J end by 0 bases, with 10 bases between. This CDR3 has 14 amino acids. Germline values: CDR1 LNHNV, CDR2 YYDKDF (reference sequence). CDR3: CATSKTAYSYEQYF. The CDR3 coding sequence is TGTGCCACCAGCAAGACAGCCTACTCCTACGAGCAGTACTTC.

The chain joins TRBV2 to TRBJ1-5; D gene uncertain. Per germline, CDR1 SNHLY and CDR2 FYNNEI. This CDR3 is 13 amino acids long. V was trimmed by 1 base and J by 6 bases, leaving 7 bases between them. CDR3 in amino acids: CASSEEESQPQHF. In DNA, the CDR3 is TGTGCCAGCAGTGAAGAGGAAAGTCAGCCCCAGCATTTT.

V gene TRBV18 combines with J gene TRBJ2-2, with D perhaps matching TRBD2 (6 bases). The CDR3 loop spans 17 amino acids. CDR1 is KGHSH and CDR2 is LQKENI in the germline V gene. Trimming took off 1 base at V and 5 bases at J, with 17 bases between the two ends. The CDR3 DNA follows: TGTGCCAGCTCACCACAATTGACAGAGGGGAGGACCGGGGAGCTGTTTTTT. Translating gives CASSPQLTEGRTGELFF.

This chain uses TRBV4-1 with TRBJ2-6; D not certain. This CDR3 region has 18 residues. The V end lost 2 bases, the J end lost 2 bases, and 16 bases lay between the germline ends. Germline CDR1 is MGHRA and CDR2 is YSYEKL. CDR3 sequence (DNA): TGCGCCAGCAGCCAACAGAGTAGTGCAGGACCTGGGGCCAACGTCCTGACTTTC. Translating gives CASSQQSSAGPGANVLTF.

CDR3 coding DNA: TGTGCCAGCAGCCCCATGGGGGGAATGAAAGAGACCCAGTACTTC. Translated, it gives CASSPMGGMKETQYF. The chain joins TRBV13 to TRBJ2-5; TRBD2 is a possible D gene (6 bases). This CDR3 contains 15 residues. Trimming took off 5 bases at V and 3 bases at J, with 16 bases between the two ends. The germline gives CDR1 PRHDT, CDR2 FYEKMQ (reference sequence).

The J gene is TRBJ2-7, the V gene TRBV5-6, with D perhaps given as TRBD1 or TRBD2 (5 bases each). Germline assignment: CDR1 SGHDT and CDR2 YYEEEE. This CDR3 contains 12 residues. Trimming pared 4 bases from V and 7 bases from J, leaving 12 bases between. DNA for the CDR3: TGTGCCAGCAGCCGAGGGGATGGGGAGCAGTACTTC. This codes for CASSRGDGEQYF.

The J gene is TRBJ1-4, the V gene TRBV2; 9 positions agree with TRBD1. Germline trimming cut 0 bases from V and 0 bases from J; bases unmatched to any gene: 8. This CDR3 spans 19 amino acids. In germline, CDR1 is SNHLY, CDR2 FYNNEI. The CDR3 sequence is CASSEAFRRQGATNEKLFF. Here the CDR3 DNA reads TGTGCCAGCAGTGAAGCCTTTAGGAGACAGGGGGCAACTAATGAAAAACTGTTTTTT.

The chain combines TRBV29-1 with TRBJ2-7; 8 nucleotides align to TRBD1. V trimming: 5 bases; J trimming: 5 bases; junction bases outside the gene matches: 8. This CDR3 contains 13 residues. Germline CDR1 is SQVTM and CDR2 is ANQGSEA. CDR3 DNA: TGCAGCGTTCAGATGACAGGGGTCAACGAGCAGTACTTC. Its protein product is CSVQMTGVNEQYF.

The chain uses TRBV4-1 and TRBJ1-1; unclear D gene. Germline CDR1 is MGHRA and CDR2 is YSYEKL. The CDR3 has 14 residues. V lost 3 bases and J 6 bases, leaving 14 bases between the germline ends. CDR3 in amino acids: CASSHGVTPPEAFF. Here the CDR3 DNA reads TGCGCCAGCAGCCATGGGGTTACCCCTCCTGAAGCTTTCTTT.

This clone occurred once. The chain uses TRBV5-1 and TRBJ2-7; TRBD2 might be the D (5 bases). Between the trimmed V and J ends, which lost 4 bases and 0 bases, there was a span of 8 bases. CDR3 length equals 13 residues. The germline gives CDR1 SGHRS, CDR2 YFSETQ. DNA of the CDR3: TGCGCCAGCAGCGCGGGTAGCTCCTACGAGCAGTACTTC. It yields the protein CASSAGSSYEQYF.

This sequence joins TRBV2 and TRBJ2-7; perhaps D is TRBD1 or TRBD2 (5 bases each). CDR1 and CDR2 from the germline V gene are SNHLY and FYNNEI. This CDR3 has 13 residues. The V and J ends lost 3 bases and 5 bases respectively, with 11 bases between them. CDR3 DNA sequence: TGTGCCAGCAGTGAGGGGACCCCCCACGAGCAGTACTTC. Translation: CASSEGTPHEQYF.

The V call is TRBV25-1, the J call TRBJ2-7; D is unresolved. Germline CDR1 and CDR2: MGHDK and SYGVNS. This CDR3 contains 12 residues. The ends were cut back, 4 bases at V and 0 bases at J, with 4 bases in the middle. The CDR3 loop is CASSAFSYEQYF. CDR3 in DNA: TGTGCCAGCAGTGCCTTCTCCTACGAGCAGTACTTC.

The rearrangement joins TRBV4-1 to TRBJ1-2, with a weak D call TRBD1 (6 bases). Trimming removed 2 bases from V and 5 bases from J, with 12 bases in between. Germline V gives CDR1 MGHRA, CDR2 YSYEKL. The CDR3 has 14 amino acids. The CDR3 is CASSQNVGGYGYTF. The CDR3 region has the DNA TGCGCCAGCAGCCAAAACGTAGGGGGTTATGGCTACACCTTC.

This chain uses TRBV7-9 with TRBJ2-2, with D unresolved. The CDR3 runs to 12 residues. The V end lost 3 bases, the J end lost 8 bases, and 7 bases lay between the germline ends. CDR1 SEHNR and CDR2 FQNEAQ come from the germline V gene (reference sequence). The CDR3 is CASSLDLGELFF. In DNA, the CDR3 is TGTGCCAGCAGCTTGGATCTTGGGGAGCTGTTTTTT.

In the case of this clone: The sample carries other DNA sequences with the same CDR3. The chain is built from TRBV9 and TRBJ2-7, with D tentatively TRBD1 (6 bases). The germline V and J ends were trimmed by 5 bases and 6 bases, with 9 bases remaining between them. Per the germline V gene, CDR1 is SGDLS and CDR2 is YYNGEE. The CDR3 is 11 amino acids. The CDR3 nucleotides read TGTGCCAGCAGTGCAGGGGTCGAGCAGTACTTC. Its translation is CASSAGVEQYF.

The chain couples TRBV5-5 to TRBJ2-7; D gene unclear. The CDR3 extends over 10 amino acids. V was cut by 4 bases and J by 7 bases, with 6 bases left in between. The germline CDR1 and CDR2 sequences are SGHKS and YYEKEE (reference sequence). The CDR3 region has the DNA TGTGCCAGCAGCGCTGGGGAGCAGTACTTC. This gives the protein CASSAGEQYF.

The chain combines TRBV30 with TRBJ1-1; no clear D. This CDR3 comprises 13 residues. The germline V and J ends were trimmed by 3 bases and 1 base, with 9 bases remaining between them. Germline V gene lookup returns CDR1 GTSNPN and CDR2 SVGIG (reference sequence). In DNA, the CDR3 is TGTGCCTGGAGCCCAAACACGAACACTGAAGCTTTCTTT. It translates to CAWSPNTNTEAFF.

The J gene is TRBJ2-4, the V gene TRBV7-9; D uncertain. Germline CDR1 and CDR2: SEHNR and FQNEAQ (reference sequence). CDR3 length equals 16 residues. V lost 1 base and J 0 bases, leaving 10 bases between the germline ends. The CDR3 DNA sequence: TGTGCCAGCAGCTTAGTGGTAGGCCTAGCCAAAAACATTCAGTACTTC. It translates to CASSLVVGLAKNIQYF.

CDR3 sequence: CASAQVQGEAYEQYF. CDR3 DNA sequence: TGCGCCAGCGCCCAGGTGCAGGGTGAGGCCTACGAGCAGTACTTC. The chain links TRBV5-1 to TRBJ2-7; D possibly corresponds to TRBD1 (5 bases). Trimming cost V 7 bases and J 2 bases, with 19 bases left between them. Germline-derived CDR1 and CDR2 are SGHRS and YFSETQ. This CDR3 region has 15 residues.

Concerning this clone itself: The sample carries other DNA sequences with the same CDR3. The chain links TRBV19 to TRBJ2-5, with D perhaps TRBD1 (5 bases). With 2 bases removed from V and 5 bases from J, the gap between germline ends came to 12 bases. CDR1 is LNHDA and CDR2 is SQIVND in the germline V gene (reference sequence). There are 14 residues in the CDR3. The chain's CDR3 is CASSISGWQETQYF. DNA of the CDR3: TGTGCCAGTAGTATATCAGGGTGGCAGGAGACCCAGTACTTC. Full variable domain (rest looked up from reference TRBV19 and TRBJ2-5): DGGITQSPKYLFRKEGQNVTLSCEQNLNHDAMYWYRQDPGQGLRLIYYSQIVNDFQKGDIAEGYSVSREKKESFPLTVTSAQKNPTAFYLCASSISGWQETQYFGPGTRLLVL.

In this sample, this clone turned up once. The chain's CDR3 is CASREWGNTEAFF. DNA for the CDR3: TGTGCCAGCAGGGAATGGGGGAACACTGAAGCTTTCTTT. The chain employs TRBV2 and TRBJ1-1; unclear D gene. The CDR3 is made up of 13 amino acids. The germline V gene encodes CDR1 SNHLY and CDR2 FYNNEI. Trimming took off 6 bases at V and 1 base at J, with 9 bases between the two ends.

The V gene is TRBV15, the J gene TRBJ1-6; the D gene is possibly TRBD1 (6 bases). Trimming shortened V by 3 bases and J by 0 bases, and 12 bases separated the two germline ends. The germline V gene encodes CDR1 LNHNV and CDR2 YYDKDF (reference sequence). The CDR3 loop spans 17 amino acids. The CDR3 sequence is CATSSTGLSSYNSPLHF. Written as DNA, the CDR3 is TGTGCCACCAGCAGTACAGGGTTAAGCTCCTATAATTCACCCCTCCACTTT.

The genes are TRBV27 and TRBJ2-1, with TRBD2 identical over 12 bases. V shed 5 bases and J 5 bases; nucleotides not matched to a gene: 19. This CDR3 has 20 amino acids. Germline V gene sequence: CDR1 MNHEY, CDR2 SMNVEV (reference sequence). CDR3 nucleotides: TGTGCCAGCAGTCTTCCTACAACTCCCGGACTAGCGGGATATGACAATGAGCAGTTCTTC. Amino acids: CASSLPTTPGLAGYDNEQFF.

As for this clone: Distinct nucleotide sequences in the sample also encode this CDR3. The chain recombines TRBV28 with TRBJ2-2; D remains ambiguous. Trimming took off 6 bases at V and 5 bases at J, with 7 bases between the two ends. The germline CDR1 and CDR2 sequences are MDHEN and SYDVKM. The CDR3 loop spans 12 amino acids. CDR3 loop: CASRAGTGELFF. The DNA of the CDR3 is TGTGCCAGCAGAGCCGGGACCGGGGAGCTGTTTTTT.